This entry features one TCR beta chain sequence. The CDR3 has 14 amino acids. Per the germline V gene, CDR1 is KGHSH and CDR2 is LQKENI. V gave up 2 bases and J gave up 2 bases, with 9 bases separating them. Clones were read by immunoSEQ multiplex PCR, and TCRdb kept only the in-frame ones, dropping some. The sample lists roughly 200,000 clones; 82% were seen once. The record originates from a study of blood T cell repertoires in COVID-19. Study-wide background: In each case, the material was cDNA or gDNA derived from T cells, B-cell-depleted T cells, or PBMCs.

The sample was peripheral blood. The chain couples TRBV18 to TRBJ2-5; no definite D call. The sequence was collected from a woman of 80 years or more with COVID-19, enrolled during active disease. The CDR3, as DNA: TGTGCCAGCTCACCAAGAGAACTTCAAGAGACCCAGTACTTC. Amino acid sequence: CASSPRELQETQYF.